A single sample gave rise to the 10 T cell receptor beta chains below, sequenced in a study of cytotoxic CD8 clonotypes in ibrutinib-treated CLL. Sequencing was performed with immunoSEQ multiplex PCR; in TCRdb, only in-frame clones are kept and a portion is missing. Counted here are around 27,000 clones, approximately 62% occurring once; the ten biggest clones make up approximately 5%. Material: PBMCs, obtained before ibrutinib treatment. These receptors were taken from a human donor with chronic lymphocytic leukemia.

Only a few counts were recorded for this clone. The DNA of the CDR3 is TGTGCCAGCGGGGGCCCGGGACTAGCGGAAGAGACCCAGTACTTC. This encodes CASGGPGLAEETQYF. The chain recombines TRBV2 with TRBJ2-5, with 11 bases identical to TRBD2. The CDR3 consists of 15 residues. The germline CDR1 and CDR2 sequences are SNHLY and FYNNEI. J gave up 3 bases and V 8 bases, and 8 bases lay outside the gene matches.

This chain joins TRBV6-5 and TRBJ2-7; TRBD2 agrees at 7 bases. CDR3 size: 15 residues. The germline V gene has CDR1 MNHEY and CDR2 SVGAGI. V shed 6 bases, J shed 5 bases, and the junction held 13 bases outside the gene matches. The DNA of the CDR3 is TGTGCCAGCAGGCCTACCTTTAGCGGGTGGGACGAGCAGTACTTC. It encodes CASRPTFSGWDEQYF.

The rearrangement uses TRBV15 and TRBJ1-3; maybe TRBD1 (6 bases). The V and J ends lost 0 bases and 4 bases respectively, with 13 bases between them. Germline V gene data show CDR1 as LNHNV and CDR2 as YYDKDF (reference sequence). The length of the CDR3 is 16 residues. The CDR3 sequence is CATSRELGARGNTIYF. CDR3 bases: TGTGCCACCAGCAGAGAGTTGGGGGCTCGGGGAAACACCATATATTTT.

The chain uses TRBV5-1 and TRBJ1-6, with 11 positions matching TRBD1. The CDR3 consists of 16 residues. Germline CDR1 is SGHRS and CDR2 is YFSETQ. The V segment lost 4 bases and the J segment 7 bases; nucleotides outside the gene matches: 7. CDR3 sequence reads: CASSAGQGDLNSPLHF. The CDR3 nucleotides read TGCGCCAGCAGCGCGGGACAGGGGGATTTAAATTCACCCCTCCACTTT.

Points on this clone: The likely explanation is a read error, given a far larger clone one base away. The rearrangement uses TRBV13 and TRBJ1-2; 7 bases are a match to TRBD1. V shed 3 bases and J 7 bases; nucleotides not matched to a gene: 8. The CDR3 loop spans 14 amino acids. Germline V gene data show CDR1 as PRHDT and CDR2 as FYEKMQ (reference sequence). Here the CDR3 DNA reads TGTGCCAGCAGCTTGTCGGGCAGGGGGACTGGCTACACCTTC. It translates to CASSLSGRGTGYTF.

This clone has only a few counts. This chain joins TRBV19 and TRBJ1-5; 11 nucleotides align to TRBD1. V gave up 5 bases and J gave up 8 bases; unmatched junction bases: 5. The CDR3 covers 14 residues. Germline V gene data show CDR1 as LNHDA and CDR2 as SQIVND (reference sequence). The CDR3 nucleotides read TGTGCCAGTAGTTCTGGACAGGGGGCAAAGCCCCAGCATTTT. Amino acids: CASSSGQGAKPQHF. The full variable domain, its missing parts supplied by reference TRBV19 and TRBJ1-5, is DGGITQSPKYLFRKEGQNVTLSCEQNLNHDAMYWYRQDPGQGLRLIYYSQIVNDFQKGDIAEGYSVSREKKESFPLTVTSAQKNPTAFYLCASSSGQGAKPQHFGDGTRLSIL.

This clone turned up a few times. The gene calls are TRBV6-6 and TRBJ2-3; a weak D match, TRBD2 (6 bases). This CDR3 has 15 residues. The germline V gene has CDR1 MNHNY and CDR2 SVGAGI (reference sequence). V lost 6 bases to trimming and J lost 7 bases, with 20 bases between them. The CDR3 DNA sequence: TGTGCCAGCAGGGGACCCGGGCCCGGGGGATATACGCAGTATTTT. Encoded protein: CASRGPGPGGYTQYF.

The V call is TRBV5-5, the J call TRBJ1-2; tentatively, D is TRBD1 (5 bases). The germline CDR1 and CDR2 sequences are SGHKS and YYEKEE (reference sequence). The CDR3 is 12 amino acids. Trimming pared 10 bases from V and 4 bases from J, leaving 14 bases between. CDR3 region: CASRGVSYGYTF. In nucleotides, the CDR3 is TGTGCCTCCCGGGGGGTGAGCTATGGCTACACCTTC.

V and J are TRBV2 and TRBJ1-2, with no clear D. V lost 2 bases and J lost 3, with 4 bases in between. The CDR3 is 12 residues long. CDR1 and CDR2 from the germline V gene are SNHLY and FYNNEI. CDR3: CASSEIDYGYTF. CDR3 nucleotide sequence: TGTGCCAGCAGTGAAATCGACTATGGCTACACCTTC.

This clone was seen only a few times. The CDR3: CASSQRTSGSAGELFF. The DNA of the CDR3 is TGTGCCAGCAGCCAACGGACTAGCGGGAGTGCTGGGGAGCTGTTTTTT. V usage is TRBV7-9 and J usage is TRBJ2-2, with 13 bases aligning to TRBD2. J lost 8 bases, V lost 5 bases, and 8 bases had no gene match. The CDR3 length is 16 residues. Germline CDR1 is SEHNR and CDR2 is FQNEAQ (reference sequence). The whole variable domain, filled in from reference TRBV7-9 and TRBJ2-2, reads DTGVSQNPRHKITKRGQNVTFRCDPISEHNRLYWYRQTLGQGPEFLTYFQNEAQLEKSRLLSDRFSAERPKGSFSTLEIQRTEQGDSAMYLCASSQRTSGSAGELFFGEGSRLTVL.